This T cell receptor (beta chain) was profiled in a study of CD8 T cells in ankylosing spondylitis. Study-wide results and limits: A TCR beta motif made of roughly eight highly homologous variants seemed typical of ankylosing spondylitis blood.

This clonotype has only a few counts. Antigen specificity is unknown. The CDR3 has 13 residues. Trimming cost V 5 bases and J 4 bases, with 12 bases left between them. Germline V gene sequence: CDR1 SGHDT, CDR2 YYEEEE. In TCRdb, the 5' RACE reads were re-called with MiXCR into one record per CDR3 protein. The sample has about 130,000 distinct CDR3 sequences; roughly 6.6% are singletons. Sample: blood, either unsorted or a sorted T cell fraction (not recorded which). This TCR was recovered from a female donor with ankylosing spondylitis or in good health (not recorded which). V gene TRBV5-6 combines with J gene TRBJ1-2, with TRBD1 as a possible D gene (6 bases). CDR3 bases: TGTGCCAGCAGACCCGGACAGCTCTATGGCTACACCTTC. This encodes CASRPGQLYGYTF.